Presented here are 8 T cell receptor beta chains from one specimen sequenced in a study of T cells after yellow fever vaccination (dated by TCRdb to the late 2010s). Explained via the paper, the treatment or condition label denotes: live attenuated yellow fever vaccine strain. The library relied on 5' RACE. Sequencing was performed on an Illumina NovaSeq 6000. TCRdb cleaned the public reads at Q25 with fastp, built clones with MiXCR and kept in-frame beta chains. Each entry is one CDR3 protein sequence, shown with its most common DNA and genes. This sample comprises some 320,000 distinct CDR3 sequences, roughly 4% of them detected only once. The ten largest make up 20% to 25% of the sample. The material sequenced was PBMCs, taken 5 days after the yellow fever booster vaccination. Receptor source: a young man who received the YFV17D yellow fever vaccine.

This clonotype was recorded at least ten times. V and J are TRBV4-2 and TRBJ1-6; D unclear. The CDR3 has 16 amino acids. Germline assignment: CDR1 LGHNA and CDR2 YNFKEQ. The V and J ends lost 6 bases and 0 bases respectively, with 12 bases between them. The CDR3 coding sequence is TGTGCCAGCAGTGAGCGGGGTGGCTCCTATAATTCACCCCTCCACTTT. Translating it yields CASSERGGSYNSPLHF.

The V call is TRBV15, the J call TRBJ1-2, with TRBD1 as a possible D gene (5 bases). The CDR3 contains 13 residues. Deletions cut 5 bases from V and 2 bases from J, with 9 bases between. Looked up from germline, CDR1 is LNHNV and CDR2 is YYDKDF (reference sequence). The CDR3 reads CATSSWGNYGYTF. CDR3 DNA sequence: TGTGCCACCAGCTCCTGGGGGAACTATGGCTACACCTTC.

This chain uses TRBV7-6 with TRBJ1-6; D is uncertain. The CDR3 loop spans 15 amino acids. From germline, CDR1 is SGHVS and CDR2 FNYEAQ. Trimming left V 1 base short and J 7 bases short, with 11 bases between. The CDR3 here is CASSLVPGTNSPLHF. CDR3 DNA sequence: TGTGCCAGCAGCTTAGTCCCAGGAACGAATTCACCCCTCCACTTT.

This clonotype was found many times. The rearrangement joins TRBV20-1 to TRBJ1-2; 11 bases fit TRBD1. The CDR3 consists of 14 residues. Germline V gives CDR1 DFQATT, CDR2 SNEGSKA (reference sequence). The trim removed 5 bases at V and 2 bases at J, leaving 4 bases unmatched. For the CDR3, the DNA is TGCAGTGCTCCCTGGACAGGGGGCAACTATGGCTACACCTTC. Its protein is CSAPWTGGNYGYTF.

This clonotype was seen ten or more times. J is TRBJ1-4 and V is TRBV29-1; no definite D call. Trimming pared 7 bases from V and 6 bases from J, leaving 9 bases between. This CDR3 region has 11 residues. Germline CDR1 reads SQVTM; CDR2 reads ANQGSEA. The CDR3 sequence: CSARRDEKLFF. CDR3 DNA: TGCAGCGCGCGGCGGGATGAAAAACTGTTTTTT.

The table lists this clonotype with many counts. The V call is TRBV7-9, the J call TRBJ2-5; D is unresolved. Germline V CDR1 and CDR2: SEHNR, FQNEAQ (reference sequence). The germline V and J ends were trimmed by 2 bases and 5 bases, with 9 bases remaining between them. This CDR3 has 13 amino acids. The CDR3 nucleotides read TGTGCCAGCAGCTTACCTTTGCTTGAGACCCAGTACTTC. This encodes CASSLPLLETQYF. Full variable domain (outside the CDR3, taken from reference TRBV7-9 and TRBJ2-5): DTGVSQNPRHKITKRGQNVTFRCDPISEHNRLYWYRQTLGQGPEFLTYFQNEAQLEKSRLLSDRFSAERPKGSFSTLEIQRTEQGDSAMYLCASSLPLLETQYFGPGTRLLVL.

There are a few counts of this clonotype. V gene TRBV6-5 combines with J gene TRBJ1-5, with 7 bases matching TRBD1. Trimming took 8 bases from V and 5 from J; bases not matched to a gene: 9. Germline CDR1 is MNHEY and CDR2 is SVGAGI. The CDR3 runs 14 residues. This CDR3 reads CASRQGPRDQPQHF. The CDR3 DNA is TGTGCCAGCCGACAGGGACCAAGGGATCAGCCCCAGCATTTT.

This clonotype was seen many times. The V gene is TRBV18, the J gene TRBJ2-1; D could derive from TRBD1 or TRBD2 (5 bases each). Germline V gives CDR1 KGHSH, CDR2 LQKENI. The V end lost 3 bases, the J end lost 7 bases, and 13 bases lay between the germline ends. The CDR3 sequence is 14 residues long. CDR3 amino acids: CASSPGTDMNEQFF. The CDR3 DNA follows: TGTGCCAGCTCACCTGGGACGGACATGAATGAGCAGTTCTTC. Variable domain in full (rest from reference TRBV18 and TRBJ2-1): NAGVMQNPRHLVRRRGQEARLRCSPMKGHSHVYWYRQLPEEGLKFMVYLQKENIIDESGMPKERFSAEFPKEGPSILRIQQVVRGDSAAYFCASSPGTDMNEQFFGPGTRLTVL.